A single sample is the source of the 27 T cell receptor beta chains below, sequenced in a study of breast tumors, draining lymph nodes, adjacent tissues (dated by TCRdb to the mid-2010s). Libraries were built with multiplex PCR. The run used an Illumina HiSeq 2000. TCRdb reworked the public reads: Q25 trimming with fastp, MiXCR clone assembly, productive beta chains retained. Entries that share a CDR3 protein sequence are merged under the most common genes and DNA. Across this sample there are over 20,000 distinct CDR3 sequences, with under 30% seen only once. Roughly 12% of the sample is taken by the ten largest. The source material was breast tumor tissue. These receptors all come from a female donor with breast cancer. Some clones in this sample may be carry-over from other donors' samples.

This clonotype was counted at least ten times. This chain uses TRBV5-1 with TRBJ2-2; D possibly corresponds to TRBD2 (6 bases). The CDR3 extends over 14 amino acids. The V gene's germline CDR1 is SGHRS and CDR2 YFSETQ. Trimming took off 4 bases at V and 7 bases at J, with 14 bases between the two ends. Written as DNA, the CDR3 is TGCGCCAGCAGCCCGCAACTAGCTGTCGGGGAGCTGTTTTTT. Protein product: CASSPQLAVGELFF.

This clonotype was counted between two and nine times. A clone one base away is much larger, so this may be a read error. This chain joins TRBV12-3 or TRBV12-4 and TRBJ2-2; D is perhaps TRBD2 (6 bases). The length of the CDR3 is 14 residues. The CDR3 sequence: CASSRRDPPGGLFF. DNA of the CDR3: TGTGCCAGCAGTCGCCGGGACCCACCCGGGGGGCTGTTTTTT.

This clonotype was detected many times. In nucleotides, the CDR3 is TGCGCCAGCACCGATCTGGGAGTTAATAATTCACCCCTCCACTTT. It encodes CASTDLGVNNSPLHF. J is TRBJ1-6 and V is TRBV5-1; no clear D. The germline V gene has CDR1 SGHRS and CDR2 YFSETQ. Deletions cut 6 bases from V and 5 bases from J, with 15 bases between. The CDR3 contains 15 residues.

The rearrangement uses TRBV6-6 and TRBJ2-7; TRBD1 agrees at 12 bases. Per germline, CDR1 MNHNY and CDR2 SVGAGI (reference sequence). V trimming: 3 bases; J trimming: 5 bases; junction bases outside the gene matches: 2. CDR3 length equals 14 residues. The CDR3 region has the DNA TGTGCCAGCAGTTATGGGACAGGGGGCAACGAGCAGTACTTC. This encodes CASSYGTGGNEQYF.

This clonotype came up many times. The junction departs from germline at one end; a sequencing error may be responsible. CDR3 residues: CASSLEGEFIF. The CDR3 bases are TGTGCCAGCAGTTTAGAGGGGGAGTTTATCTTC. The chain combines TRBV12-3 or TRBV12-4 with TRBJ2-1; perhaps TRBD1 as D (6 bases). The CDR3 sequence is 11 residues long.

On this clonotype: A much larger clone lies one base from this, so it may be a read error. The V and J genes are TRBV6-5 and TRBJ2-1, with 10 bases fitting TRBD2. Losses at the gene ends were 2 bases for V and 7 bases for J; bases not matched to a gene: 8. Germline V CDR1 and CDR2: MNHEY, SVGAGI. This CDR3 comprises 16 residues. The CDR3 loop reads CASSYATSGCVNEQFF. DNA for the CDR3: TGTGCCAGCAGTTACGCGACTAGCGGGTGTGTAAATGAGCAGTTCTTC.

This clonotype showed up just once. The chain recombines TRBV7-9 with TRBJ2-7; D possibly uses TRBD1 or TRBD2 (6 bases each). Germline V gene lookup returns CDR1 SEHNR and CDR2 FQNEAQ (reference sequence). V lost 7 bases and J lost 0, with 10 bases in between. The CDR3 consists of 13 residues. For the CDR3, the DNA is TGTGCCAGCACCGGGGGCAGCTCCTACGAGCAGTACTTC. Its protein is CASTGGSSYEQYF.

In its sample, this clonotype was seen many times. This rearrangement joins TRBV5-6 to TRBJ2-5; the D is unclear. The CDR3 contains 15 residues. Trimming removed 4 bases from V and 4 bases from J, with 17 bases in between. CDR1 is SGHDT, CDR2 YYEEEE, per germline. CDR3 region: CASSPRTMGGETQYF. CDR3 in DNA: TGTGCCAGCAGCCCCCGGACCATGGGTGGAGAGACCCAGTACTTC.

This clonotype was seen ten or more times. The genes are TRBV19 and TRBJ2-5; D is perhaps TRBD1 (5 bases). The V end lost 3 bases, the J end lost 2 bases, and 10 bases lay between the germline ends. The CDR3 totals 14 residues. Germline V gene data show CDR1 as LNHDA and CDR2 as SQIVND (reference sequence). The CDR3 DNA is TGTGCCAGTAGTATTGGGGCAGCGCAAGAGACCCAGTACTTC. Translation gives CASSIGAAQETQYF.

This clonotype showed up just a few times. The J gene is TRBJ2-1, the V gene TRBV18, with 9 bases matching TRBD2. Germline values: CDR1 KGHSH, CDR2 LQKENI. This CDR3 comprises 15 residues. V shed 3 bases, J shed 8 bases, and the junction held 8 bases outside the gene matches. CDR3 nucleotides: TGTGCCAGCTCACCGCCAGCGGGGGGATCCGATGAGCAGTTCTTC. Amino acids: CASSPPAGGSDEQFF.

This chain connects TRBV7-9 to TRBJ2-7, with 8 bases lining up with TRBD1. Trimming cost V 3 bases and J 4 bases; bases outside gene matches: 8. CDR3 length: 15 amino acids. The V gene's germline CDR1 is SEHNR and CDR2 FQNEAQ (reference sequence). CDR3 amino acids: CASSLDRATLYEQYF. CDR3 DNA sequence: TGTGCCAGCAGCTTGGACAGGGCCACTTTGTACGAGCAGTACTTC.

This clonotype was detected ten times or more. This chain joins TRBV6-1 and TRBJ2-2; a weak D match, TRBD1 (6 bases). There are 15 residues in the CDR3. The germline V gene encodes CDR1 MNHNS and CDR2 SASEGT. V lost 4 bases and J lost 4, with 13 bases in between. The CDR3 coding sequence is TGTGCCAGCAGTGGGGGGCTAGGAGTCACCGGGGAGCTGTTTTTT. Its protein product is CASSGGLGVTGELFF.

This clonotype was recorded at least ten times. This sequence joins TRBV10-3 and TRBJ1-2; TRBD1 is a possible D gene (5 bases). The V end lost 0 bases, the J end lost 8 bases, and 25 bases lay between the germline ends. This CDR3 spans 18 amino acids. CDR1 is ENHRY, CDR2 SYGVKD, per germline. The DNA of the CDR3 is TGTGCCATCAGTGAGTCGTTGGGTGGCGGGGGAAAGCTGGGCGGCTACACCTTC. It codes for CAISESLGGGGKLGGYTF.

This clonotype was found many times. The chain has TRBV30 and TRBJ2-3; no clear D. From germline, CDR1 is GTSNPN and CDR2 SVGIG (reference sequence). This CDR3 is 13 amino acids long. Trimming stripped 2 bases from V and 3 bases from J, with 9 bases between. The CDR3: CAWSFGQTDTQYF. In DNA form, the CDR3 reads TGTGCCTGGAGTTTCGGCCAAACAGATACGCAGTATTTT.

This clonotype has ten or more counts. The genes are TRBV6-1 and TRBJ2-5; a weak D match, TRBD2 (5 bases). CDR1 and CDR2 (germline): MNHNS, SASEGT. This CDR3 comprises 15 residues. V lost 7 bases and J 1 base, leaving 16 bases between the germline ends. CDR3 bases: TGTGCCAGCAAGAGGGATAGGGTGGGCCAAGAGACCCAGTACTTC. Its protein is CASKRDRVGQETQYF.

In this sample, this clonotype turned up many times. The rearrangement uses TRBV28 and TRBJ2-7; D is possibly TRBD1 or TRBD2 (5 bases each). Trimming took 5 bases from V and 3 from J, leaving 8 bases between them. Germline CDR1 reads MDHEN; CDR2 reads SYDVKM. This CDR3 is 12 amino acids long. CDR3 coding DNA: TGTGCCAGCAGTGGGACCATCTACGAGCAGTACTTC. Protein product: CASSGTIYEQYF.

This clonotype was detected ten times or more. J is TRBJ2-5 and V is TRBV12-3 or TRBV12-4; TRBD2 is a possible D gene (8 bases). V dropped 4 bases and J dropped 5 bases, with 17 bases sitting between them. This CDR3 comprises 15 residues. The CDR3 nucleotides are TGTGCCAGCAGTTCATACAGGGGCGGGGGGGAGACCCAGTACTTC. Translating gives CASSSYRGGGETQYF.

In its sample, this clonotype ranks as medium-sized (0.01 to 0.1%). The chain is built from TRBV19 and TRBJ1-2; D is unresolved. CDR3 length: 14 residues. Trimming left V 7 bases short and J 1 base short, with 13 bases between. Germline-derived CDR1 and CDR2 are LNHDA and SQIVND (reference sequence). The CDR3 protein is CASTLTELNYGYTF. In DNA, the CDR3 is TGTGCCAGTACCCTGACTGAACTTAACTATGGCTACACCTTC. Complete variable domain (other parts from reference TRBV19 and TRBJ1-2): DGGITQSPKYLFRKEGQNVTLSCEQNLNHDAMYWYRQDPGQGLRLIYYSQIVNDFQKGDIAEGYSVSREKKESFPLTVTSAQKNPTAFYLCASTLTELNYGYTFGSGTRLTVV.

The V gene is TRBV20-1, the J gene TRBJ1-1; 8 nucleotides match TRBD1. The CDR3 covers 13 residues. The J segment lost 4 bases and the V segment lost 5 bases, leaving 6 bases of the junction unmatched. CDR1 is DFQATT and CDR2 is SNEGSKA in the germline V gene (reference sequence). CDR3 bases: TGCAGTGCTGGCAGGGGGCGAGTCACTGAAGCTTTCTTT. Translating it yields CSAGRGRVTEAFF.

This clonotype was observed many times. J is TRBJ2-3 and V is TRBV2; 10 bases are shared with TRBD2. This CDR3 has 17 amino acids. CDR1 SNHLY and CDR2 FYNNEI come from the germline V gene. V lost 2 bases to trimming and J lost 3 bases; unmatched junction nucleotides: 8. The CDR3, as DNA: TGTGCCAGCAGTGAATCGGCTAGCGGGAGAGGGACAGATACGCAGTATTTT. Protein product: CASSESASGRGTDTQYF.

For this clonotype: The junction departs from the called germline gene at one end, perhaps through a read error. The chain has TRBV28 and TRBJ1-4, with a weak D call TRBD1 (5 bases). CDR1 is MDHEN and CDR2 is SYDVKM in the germline V gene. The CDR3 is 18 amino acids. CDR3 DNA sequence: TGTGCCAGCAGTTTATGGGTGGGGGGAATCGCAACTAATGAAAAGCTGTTTTTT. Protein product: CASSLWVGGIATNEKLFF.

Sample share makes this clonotype medium-sized (0.01 to 0.1%). This chain joins TRBV3-1 and TRBJ2-7; D not certain. The V gene lost 1 base and the J gene lost 12 bases, with 16 bases spanning the gap. The CDR3 covers 13 residues. Germline V gene data show CDR1 as LGHDT and CDR2 as YNNKEL (reference sequence). For the CDR3, the DNA is TGTGCCAGCAGCCAAGGAAGCCCCCTTATCCCGTACTTC. Amino acids: CASSQGSPLIPYF.

On this clonotype: One end of the junction is discordant with germline, which a read error may explain. The rearrangement joins TRBV12-3 or TRBV12-4 to TRBJ1-2; D is unresolved. The CDR3 has 12 residues. CDR3 bases: TGCGTCAGCAGTTTAGCTAACTATGGCTACACCTTC. Translated, it gives CVSSLANYGYTF.

The table lists this clonotype with many counts. This chain links TRBV10-2 with TRBJ2-1, with D tentatively TRBD1 (6 bases). V dropped 3 bases and J dropped 15 bases, with 18 bases sitting between them. This CDR3 has 13 amino acids. From germline, CDR1 is WSHSY and CDR2 SAAADI. DNA of the CDR3: TGCGCCAGCAGTGACTCCCCGGGACAAGGGCTGTTCTTC. Amino acids: CASSDSPGQGLFF.

This clonotype was seen at least ten times. V is TRBV7-9 and J is TRBJ2-2, with D unresolved. This CDR3 is 13 amino acids long. Germline CDR1 and CDR2: SEHNR and FQNEAQ (reference sequence). V lost 2 bases, J lost 6 bases, and 7 bases lay in between. CDR3 DNA: TGTGCCAGCAGCTTAAGCTTGGCCGGGGAGCTGTTTTTT. Protein product: CASSLSLAGELFF.

As to this clonotype: Compared with germline, one end of the junction differs, possibly owing to a read error. The chain links TRBV7-8 to TRBJ2-3; D is undetermined. Germline values: CDR1 SGHVS, CDR2 FQNEAQ. This CDR3 contains 12 residues. The CDR3 region is CASSPTWDTQYF. CDR3 in DNA: TGTGCCAGCAGTCCAACCTGGGATACGCAGTACTTT.

The genes are TRBV20-1 and TRBJ1-2, with TRBD1 identical over 10 bases. Germline CDR1 DFQATT, CDR2 SNEGSKA (reference sequence). The CDR3 has 14 amino acids. J was trimmed by 4 bases and V by 6 bases; bases with no gene match: 8. The CDR3 nucleotides read TGCAGTGCCGATCCGGGACAGGGGCGCTATGGCTACACCTTC. Its translation is CSADPGQGRYGYTF.